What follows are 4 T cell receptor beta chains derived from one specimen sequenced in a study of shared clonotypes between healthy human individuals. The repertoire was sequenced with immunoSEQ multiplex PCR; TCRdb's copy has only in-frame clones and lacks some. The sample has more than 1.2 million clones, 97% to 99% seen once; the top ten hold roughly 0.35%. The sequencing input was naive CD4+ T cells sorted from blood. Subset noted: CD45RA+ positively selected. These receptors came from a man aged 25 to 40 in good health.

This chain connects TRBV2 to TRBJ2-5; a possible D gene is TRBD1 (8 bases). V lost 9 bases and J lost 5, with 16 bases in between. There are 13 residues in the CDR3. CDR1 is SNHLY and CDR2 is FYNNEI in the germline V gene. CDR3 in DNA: TGTGCCAGAGACGGACAGGGAGGGGAGACCCAGTACTTC. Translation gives CARDGQGGETQYF.

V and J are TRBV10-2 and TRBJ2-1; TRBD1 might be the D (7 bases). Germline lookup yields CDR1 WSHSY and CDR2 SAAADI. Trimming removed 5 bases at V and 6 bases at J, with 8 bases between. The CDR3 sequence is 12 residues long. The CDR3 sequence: CASSQGGNEQFF. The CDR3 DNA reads TGCGCCAGCAGTCAGGGGGGCAATGAGCAGTTCTTC.

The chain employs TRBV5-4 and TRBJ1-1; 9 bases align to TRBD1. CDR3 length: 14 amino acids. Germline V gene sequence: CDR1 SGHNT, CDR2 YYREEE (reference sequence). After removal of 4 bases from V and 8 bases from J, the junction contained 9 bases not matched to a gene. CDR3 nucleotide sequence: TGTGCCAGCAGCCAAGGACAGGGGAGGGCCGAAGCTTTCTTT. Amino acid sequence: CASSQGQGRAEAFF.

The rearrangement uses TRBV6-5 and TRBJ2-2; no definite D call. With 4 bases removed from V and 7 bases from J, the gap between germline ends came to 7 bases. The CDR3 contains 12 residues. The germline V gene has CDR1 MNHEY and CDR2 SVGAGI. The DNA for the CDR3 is TGTGCCAGCAGTTTCGGTGGCGGGGAGCTGTTTTTT. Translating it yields CASSFGGGELFF.